These 9 T cell receptor beta chains originate from one sample sequenced in a study of patients and donors after allogeneic stem cell transplantation. TCRdb recomputed calls from the RT-PCR reads with MiXCR, one row per CDR3 protein. The repertoire includes roughly 250,000 distinct CDR3 sequences, 11% to 15% of them detected once, and more than 9% sits in the top ten. Sequenced: blood, either unsorted or a sorted T cell fraction (not recorded which). Receptors originate from a human donor who was either an allogeneic HSCT recipient or a stem cell or donor lymphocyte infusion donor (not recorded which). It is not recorded whose cells these are; they may come from a transplant donor.

The rearrangement uses TRBV20-1 and TRBJ1-5; D gene unclear. The length of the CDR3 is 14 residues. The germline CDR1 and CDR2 sequences are DFQATT and SNEGSKA (reference sequence). The germline V and J ends were trimmed by 0 bases and 3 bases, with 9 bases remaining between them. CDR3 DNA sequence: TGCAGTGCTAGAGATCAGTTTTACAATCAGCCCCAGCATTTT. Translation gives CSARDQFYNQPQHF.

The gene calls are TRBV20-1 and TRBJ1-2; TRBD1 is a possible D gene (5 bases). The CDR3 length is 11 residues. CDR1 is DFQATT, CDR2 SNEGSKA, per germline (reference sequence). The ends were cut back, 6 bases at V and 9 bases at J, with 14 bases in the middle. CDR3 residues: CSAGTGASYTF. CDR3 nucleotides: TGCAGTGCCGGGACGGGAGCCAGCTACACCTTC.

The chain recombines TRBV15 with TRBJ2-6; D perhaps matches TRBD1 (7 bases). The CDR3 totals 15 residues. Trimming cost V 1 base and J 11 bases, with 15 bases left between them. Germline V gene sequence: CDR1 LNHNV, CDR2 YYDKDF (reference sequence). In nucleotides, the CDR3 is TGTGCCACCAGCAGAGGTCAAACAGGGGAGGACGTCCTGACTTTC. It translates to CATSRGQTGEDVLTF.

In its sample, this clonotype was seen a few times. The chain couples TRBV30 to TRBJ1-5; D gene uncertain. The germline gives CDR1 GTSNPN, CDR2 SVGIG (reference sequence). Trimming shortened V by 3 bases and J by 0 bases, and 6 bases separated the two germline ends. This CDR3 has 13 residues. The CDR3 spells CAWRVNSNQPQHF. The CDR3 coding sequence is TGTGCCTGGAGGGTCAATAGCAATCAGCCCCAGCATTTT.

In this sample, this clonotype turned up many times. This chain links TRBV5-1 with TRBJ2-5, with D possibly being TRBD2 (6 bases). The CDR3 loop spans 16 amino acids. Trimming left V 0 bases short and J 5 bases short, with 17 bases between. Looked up from germline, CDR1 is SGHRS and CDR2 is YFSETQ. The chain's CDR3 is CASSLALASAGETQYF. CDR3 DNA: TGCGCCAGCAGCTTGGCTCTCGCTAGCGCCGGGGAGACCCAGTACTTC.

This clonotype showed up just a few times. J is TRBJ2-1 and V is TRBV5-6; 9 bases line up with TRBD2. This CDR3 spans 16 amino acids. Germline values: CDR1 SGHDT, CDR2 YYEEEE. V dropped 4 bases and J dropped 3; count of bases not matched to a gene: 8. CDR3 DNA sequence: TGTGCCAGCAGCCCGTTGCGGGAGGGCCGCTACAATGAGCAGTTCTTC. Translation: CASSPLREGRYNEQFF.

Only a few counts were recorded for this clonotype. The chain has TRBV12-3 or TRBV12-4 and TRBJ1-4, with D perhaps matching TRBD1 (6 bases). There are 14 residues in the CDR3. V lost 0 bases and J 12 bases, leaving 14 bases between the germline ends. CDR3 protein: CASSLAQGPTELFF. The CDR3 DNA sequence: TGTGCCAGCAGTTTAGCACAGGGCCCCACGGAACTGTTTTTT.

The rearrangement joins TRBV27 to TRBJ2-2; 9 bases agree with TRBD2. The germline V gene has CDR1 MNHEY and CDR2 SMNVEV (reference sequence). The CDR3 covers 15 residues. V was clipped by 8 bases and J by 7 bases; unmatched bases: 11. The CDR3 region has the DNA TGTGCCAGCGCGAGAATAGCGGGGGAGGGCGGGGAGCTGTTTTTT. This sequence encodes CASARIAGEGGELFF.

The chain has TRBV29-1 and TRBJ1-5, with TRBD1 identical over 9 bases. The germline V gene has CDR1 SQVTM and CDR2 ANQGSEA. This CDR3 has 13 residues. Losses at the gene ends were 5 bases for V and 6 bases for J; bases not matched to a gene: 5. The CDR3 sequence is CSVLQGARQPQHF. The CDR3 DNA follows: TGCAGCGTTCTACAGGGGGCTCGTCAGCCCCAGCATTTT.